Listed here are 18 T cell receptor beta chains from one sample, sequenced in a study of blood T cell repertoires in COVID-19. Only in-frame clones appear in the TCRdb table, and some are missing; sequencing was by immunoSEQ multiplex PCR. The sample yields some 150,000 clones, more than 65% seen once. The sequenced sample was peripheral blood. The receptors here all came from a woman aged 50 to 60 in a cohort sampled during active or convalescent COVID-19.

The CDR3 DNA sequence: TGCAGTGCTAGTAGGACAGGGGAAAGAAAACTGTTTTTT. Residues: CSASRTGERKLFF. The rearrangement joins TRBV20-1 to TRBJ1-4; the match to TRBD1 covers 9 bases. V was clipped by 3 bases and J by 10 bases; unmatched bases: 6. CDR1 is DFQATT and CDR2 is SNEGSKA in the germline V gene (reference sequence). This CDR3 is built from 13 residues.

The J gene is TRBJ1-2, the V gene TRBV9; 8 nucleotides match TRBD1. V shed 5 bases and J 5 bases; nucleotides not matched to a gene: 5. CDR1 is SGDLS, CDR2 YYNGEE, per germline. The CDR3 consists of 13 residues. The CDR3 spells CASSQTGEYGYTF. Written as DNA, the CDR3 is TGTGCCAGCAGTCAGACAGGGGAATATGGCTACACCTTC.

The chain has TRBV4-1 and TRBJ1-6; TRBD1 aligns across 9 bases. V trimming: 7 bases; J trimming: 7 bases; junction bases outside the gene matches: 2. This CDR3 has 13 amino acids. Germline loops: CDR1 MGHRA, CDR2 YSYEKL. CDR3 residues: CASTGTGNSPLHF. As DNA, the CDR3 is TGCGCCAGCACCGGGACAGGGAATTCACCCCTCCACTTT.

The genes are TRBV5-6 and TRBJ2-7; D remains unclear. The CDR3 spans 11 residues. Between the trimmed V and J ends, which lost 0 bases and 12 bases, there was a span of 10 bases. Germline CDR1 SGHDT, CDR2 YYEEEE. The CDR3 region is CASSLGQVWYF. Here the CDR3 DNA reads TGTGCCAGCAGCTTGGGCCAGGTATGGTACTTC.

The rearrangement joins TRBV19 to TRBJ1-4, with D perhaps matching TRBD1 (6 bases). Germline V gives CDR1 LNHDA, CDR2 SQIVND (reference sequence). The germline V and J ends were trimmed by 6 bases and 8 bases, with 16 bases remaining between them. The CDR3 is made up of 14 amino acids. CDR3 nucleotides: TGTGCCAGTAGCACGAGGGGGACGCTCGAAAAACTGTTTTTT. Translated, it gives CASSTRGTLEKLFF.

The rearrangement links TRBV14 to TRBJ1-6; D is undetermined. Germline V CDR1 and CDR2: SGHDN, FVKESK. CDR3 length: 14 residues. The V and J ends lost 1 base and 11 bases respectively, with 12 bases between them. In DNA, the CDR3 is TGTGCCAGCAGCCAAGGGACCCTAGCAACACCCCTCCACTTT. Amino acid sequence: CASSQGTLATPLHF.

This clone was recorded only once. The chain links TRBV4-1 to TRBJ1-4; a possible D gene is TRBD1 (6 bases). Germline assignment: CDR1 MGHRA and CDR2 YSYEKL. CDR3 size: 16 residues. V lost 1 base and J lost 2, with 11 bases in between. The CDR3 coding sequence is TGCGCCAGCAGCCAAGGTCACAGGGCGACTAATGAAAAACTGTTTTTT. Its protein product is CASSQGHRATNEKLFF.

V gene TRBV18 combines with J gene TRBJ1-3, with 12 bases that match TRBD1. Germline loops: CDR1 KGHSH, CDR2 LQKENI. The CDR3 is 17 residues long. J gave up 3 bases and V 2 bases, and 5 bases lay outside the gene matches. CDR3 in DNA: TGTGCCAGCTCACCAGAGGGGACAGGGGGCTTTGGAAACACCATATATTTT. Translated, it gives CASSPEGTGGFGNTIYF.

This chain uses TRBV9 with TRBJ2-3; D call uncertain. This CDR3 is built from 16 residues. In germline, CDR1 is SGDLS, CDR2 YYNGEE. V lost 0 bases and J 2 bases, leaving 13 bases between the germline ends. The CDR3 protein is CASSVVGQTDTDTQYF. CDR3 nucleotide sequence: TGTGCCAGCAGCGTAGTAGGCCAGACTGACACAGATACGCAGTATTTT.

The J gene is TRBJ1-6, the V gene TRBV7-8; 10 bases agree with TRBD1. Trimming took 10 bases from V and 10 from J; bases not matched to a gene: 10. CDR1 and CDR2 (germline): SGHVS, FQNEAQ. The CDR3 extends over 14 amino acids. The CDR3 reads CATAIGQGGSPLHF. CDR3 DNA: TGTGCCACAGCAATCGGACAGGGGGGCTCACCCCTCCACTTT.

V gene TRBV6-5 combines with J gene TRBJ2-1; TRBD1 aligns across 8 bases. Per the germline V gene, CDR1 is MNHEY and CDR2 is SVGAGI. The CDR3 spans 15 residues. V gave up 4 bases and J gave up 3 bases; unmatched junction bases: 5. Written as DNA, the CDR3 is TGTGCCAGCAGTTTGGACAGGGCATTCTACAATGAGCAGTTCTTC. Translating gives CASSLDRAFYNEQFF.

The CDR3 spells CASSALDKGTQYF. The CDR3 nucleotides read TGTGCCAGCAGTGCTCTGGACAAAGGTACGCAGTATTTT. This chain links TRBV6-2 or TRBV6-3 with TRBJ2-3; D possibly corresponds to TRBD1 (5 bases). The CDR3 is 13 residues long. Germline lookup yields CDR1 MNHEY and CDR2 SVGEGT. The V and J ends lost 5 bases and 8 bases respectively, with 14 bases between them.

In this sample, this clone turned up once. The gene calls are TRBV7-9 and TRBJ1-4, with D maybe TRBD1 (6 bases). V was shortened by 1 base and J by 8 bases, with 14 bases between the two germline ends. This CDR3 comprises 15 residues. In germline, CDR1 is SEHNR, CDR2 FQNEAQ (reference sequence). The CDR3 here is CASSLEQGLGEKLFF. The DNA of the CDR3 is TGTGCCAGCAGCTTAGAGCAGGGGCTAGGGGAAAAACTGTTTTTT.

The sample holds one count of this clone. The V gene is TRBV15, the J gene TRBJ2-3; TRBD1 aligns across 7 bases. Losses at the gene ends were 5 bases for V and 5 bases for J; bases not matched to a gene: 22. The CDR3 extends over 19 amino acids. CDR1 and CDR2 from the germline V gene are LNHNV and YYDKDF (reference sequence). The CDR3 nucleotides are TGTGCCACCAGCGGACTGGACAGGACTTCGGCCTCCTGGGGAGATACGCAGTATTTT. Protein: CATSGLDRTSASWGDTQYF.

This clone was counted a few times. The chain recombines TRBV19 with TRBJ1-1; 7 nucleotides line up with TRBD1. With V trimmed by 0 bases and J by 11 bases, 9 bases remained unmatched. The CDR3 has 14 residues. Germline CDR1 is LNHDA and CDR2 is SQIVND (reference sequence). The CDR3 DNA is TGTGCCAGTAGTATAGATTTGGGGGGACAGTCGGCTTTCTTT. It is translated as CASSIDLGGQSAFF.

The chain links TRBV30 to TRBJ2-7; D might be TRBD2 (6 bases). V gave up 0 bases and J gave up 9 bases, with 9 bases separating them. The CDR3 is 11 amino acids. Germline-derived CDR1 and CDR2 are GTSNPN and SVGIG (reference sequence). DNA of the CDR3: TGTGCCTGGAGTGTAGGGCGGGGGCAGTACTTC. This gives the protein CAWSVGRGQYF.

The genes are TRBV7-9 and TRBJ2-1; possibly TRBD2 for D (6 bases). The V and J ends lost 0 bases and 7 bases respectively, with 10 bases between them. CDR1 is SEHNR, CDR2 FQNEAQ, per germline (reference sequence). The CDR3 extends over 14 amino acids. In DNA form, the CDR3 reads TGTGCCAGCAGCTTAGCGGGGGGTTATAATGAGCAGTTCTTC. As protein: CASSLAGGYNEQFF.

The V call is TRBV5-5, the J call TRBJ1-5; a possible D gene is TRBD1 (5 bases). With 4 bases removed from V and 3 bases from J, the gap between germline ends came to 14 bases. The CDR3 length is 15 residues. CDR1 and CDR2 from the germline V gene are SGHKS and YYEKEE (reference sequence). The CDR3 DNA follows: TGTGCCAGCAGCGTCCAGGGTGGGCTCAATCAGCCCCAGCATTTT. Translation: CASSVQGGLNQPQHF.